The TCR beta chain described here comes from a study of blood T cell repertoires in COVID-19. Overall study context: The United States, Italy and Spain were the sources of the acute and convalescent COVID-19 samples.

Study processing details: Nucleated cell counts were estimated from reference gene primer amplification. Data came from immunoSEQ multiplex PCR; TCRdb stores just in-frame clones and leaves some out. V and J calls and clone size are given by that table; D and trimming were obtained from the DNA. This sample has approximately 390,000 clones, with around nine tenths found just once. Unmatched junction bases numbered 9, after V lost 6 bases and J lost 4 bases. Germline V lookup: CDR1 MNHEY, CDR2 SMNVEV (reference sequence). The CDR3 spans 15 residues. The sequenced sample was PBMCs or T cells enriched from blood (not recorded which). This sequence joins TRBV27 and TRBJ1-2; TRBD1 matches at 9 bases. The source is a woman aged 45-65 years who had recovered from COVID-19. The CDR3 bases are TGTGCCAGCAGATTAAAAACAGGGGGCGGCTATGGCTACACCTTC. This gives the protein CASRLKTGGGYGYTF.